This TCR beta chain derives from a study of T-cell memory formation after mild COVID-19. This clonotype appeared many times. Antigen: not known. TCRdb reanalysed the 5' RACE reads using MiXCR and keeps one entry per CDR3 protein. Of tens of thousands of distinct CDR3 sequences listed, roughly 9.8% are singletons. V lost 3 bases and J lost 0, with 7 bases in between. Germline CDR1 and CDR2: SQVTM and ANQGSEA. The CDR3 totals 13 residues. Study results and limitations: CD4+ clones that contracted lay mainly in CM and EM; CD8+ ones lay in EMRA.

J is TRBJ2-3 and V is TRBV29-1; D remains unclear. The sequencing sample was made of PBMCs or a T cell subset sorted from them (not recorded which). The sequence derives from an adult woman who had mild COVID-19 (a few samples of this study predate the infection). Cell type and time point are not known. Written as DNA, the CDR3 is TGCAGCGTTGAGGAACAGAGCACAGATACGCAGTATTTT. Protein product: CSVEEQSTDTQYF.